This T cell receptor (beta chain) was found in a study of OX40 agonist ivuxolimab in advanced cancers. Looking at the study overall: Prior anti-PD-1, anti-PD-L1 or anti-CTLA-4 therapy was allowed; around 43% had some. Study observations and caveats: On average, CD8+ T cells showed a greater number of expanded clones than CD4+.

Some clones are missing from TCRdb's copy, which holds only in-frame ones; the method was immunoSEQ multiplex PCR. The sample lists 43,000 or so clones; around nine tenths were seen once. As to this clone: Antigen unknown.

This sample comprised CD4+ or CD8+ T cells sorted from blood, obtained in a trial of the OX40 agonist ivuxolimab. The receptor was derived from an adult with an advanced solid tumor such as melanoma, head and neck, liver or kidney cancer.

The CDR3 protein is CASSDSFKETQYF. The CDR3 DNA reads TGTGCCAGCAGTGATAGTTTCAAAGAGACCCAGTACTTC. This chain joins TRBV2 and TRBJ2-5; D is uncertain. V lost 3 bases, J lost 3 bases, and 8 bases lay in between. This CDR3 spans 13 amino acids. The germline gives CDR1 SNHLY, CDR2 FYNNEI.